Presented here are 20 T cell receptor beta chains from one specimen sequenced in a study of cytomegalovirus exposure and HLA in healthy donors. The PCR contained 60 Vbeta and 13 Jbeta primers. Produced via immunoSEQ multiplex PCR; TCRdb's table is partial and in-frame only. Seen here are around 150,000 clones, roughly 82% observed once, and the top ten hold about 1.6%. The sequencing sample was made of PBMCs. Source of these receptors: a girl aged 10-17 years in good health and CMV-seropositive.

The V and J genes are TRBV6-6 and TRBJ1-1; TRBD1 matches 7 bases. The V gene's germline CDR1 is MNHNY and CDR2 SVGAGI (reference sequence). V was clipped by 6 bases and J by 2 bases; unmatched bases: 9. The CDR3 covers 15 residues. CDR3 DNA: TGTGCCAGCAGCTATATGGGACAGTTCAACACTGAAGCTTTCTTT. It codes for CASSYMGQFNTEAFF.

The chain couples TRBV9 to TRBJ2-1; 8 bases map to TRBD1. Germline CDR1 and CDR2: SGDLS and YYNGEE. J gave up 9 bases and V 3 bases, and 11 bases lay outside the gene matches. The CDR3 consists of 15 residues. The CDR3 nucleotides are TGTGCCAGCAGCGCTGGGCAGGGGGCGTACTTTGAGCAGTTCTTC. As protein: CASSAGQGAYFEQFF.

The chain employs TRBV27 and TRBJ1-4; the match to TRBD1 covers 7 bases. V shed 5 bases, J shed 5 bases, and the junction held 11 bases outside the gene matches. The CDR3 contains 16 residues. Germline CDR1 reads MNHEY; CDR2 reads SMNVEV (reference sequence). This CDR3 reads CASSLFRQGGNEKLFF. The CDR3, as DNA: TGTGCCAGCAGTCTCTTCAGACAGGGCGGAAATGAAAAACTGTTTTTT.

This clone was observed once. The rearrangement uses TRBV5-4 and TRBJ2-3, with 12 nucleotides matching TRBD2. V lost 1 base, J lost 2 bases, and 2 bases stayed unmatched. The CDR3 spans 16 residues. Germline V lookup: CDR1 SGHNT, CDR2 YYREEE (reference sequence). DNA for the CDR3: TGTGCCAGCAGCTTGAGGACTAGCGGGACCACAGATACGCAGTATTTT. Translated, it gives CASSLRTSGTTDTQYF.

V gene TRBV18 combines with J gene TRBJ2-2, with no clear D. The CDR3 is made up of 13 amino acids. Germline CDR1 reads KGHSH; CDR2 reads LQKENI. V lost 3 bases, J lost 5 bases, and 7 bases lay in between. Here the CDR3 reads CASSPVGTGELFF. Here the CDR3 DNA reads TGTGCCAGCTCACCTGTCGGGACCGGGGAGCTGTTTTTT.

This sequence joins TRBV9 and TRBJ1-5; possibly TRBD1 for D (5 bases). V lost 3 bases to trimming and J lost 3 bases, with 7 bases between them. This CDR3 has 13 amino acids. Germline V gene sequence: CDR1 SGDLS, CDR2 YYNGEE. For the CDR3, the DNA is TGTGCCAGCAGCGCCAGGGCCAATCAGCCCCAGCATTTT. Translating gives CASSARANQPQHF.

The chain uses TRBV10-3 and TRBJ1-1; TRBD1 matches at 7 bases. This CDR3 region has 14 residues. V was pared by 7 bases and J by 3 bases, with 8 bases of the junction left unmatched. CDR1 and CDR2 (germline): ENHRY, SYGVKD. CDR3 nucleotide sequence: TGTGCCATCACCCCACAGGGGTGGGACACTGAAGCTTTCTTT. This sequence encodes CAITPQGWDTEAFF.

The chain uses TRBV11-3 and TRBJ2-1; 11 bases are shared with TRBD2. After removal of 0 bases from V and 5 bases from J, the junction contained 6 bases not matched to a gene. CDR1 is SGHNT, CDR2 YENEEA, per germline. This CDR3 comprises 17 residues. Here the CDR3 reads CASSLDVLAGGHNEQFF. The CDR3 bases are TGTGCCAGCAGCTTAGATGTCCTAGCGGGAGGACACAATGAGCAGTTCTTC.

The rearrangement joins TRBV7-2 to TRBJ2-7; 7 bases line up with TRBD1. Trimming cost V 5 bases and J 3 bases; bases outside gene matches: 7. The CDR3 extends over 14 amino acids. CDR1 is SGHTA, CDR2 FQGNSA, per germline. CDR3 DNA: TGTGCCAGCAGCCCTTGGGACAGCATCTACGAGCAGTACTTC. Amino acids: CASSPWDSIYEQYF.

The chain uses TRBV28 and TRBJ2-3; possible D gene TRBD1, 6 bases. The germline V gene encodes CDR1 MDHEN and CDR2 SYDVKM. The V and J ends lost 5 bases and 2 bases respectively, with 11 bases between them. The CDR3 extends over 14 amino acids. CDR3 amino acids: CASSGQQLTDTQYF. CDR3 in DNA: TGTGCCAGCAGTGGACAGCAGCTCACAGATACGCAGTATTTT.

This chain uses TRBV30 with TRBJ2-5, with TRBD1 matching 8 bases. CDR3 length equals 13 residues. The V segment lost 3 bases and the J segment 1 base; nucleotides outside the gene matches: 1. CDR1 is GTSNPN and CDR2 is SVGIG in the germline V gene (reference sequence). In DNA form, the CDR3 reads TGTGCCTGGAGCAGGGGGCCCCAAGAGACCCAGTACTTC. Protein: CAWSRGPQETQYF.

The V and J genes are TRBV4-1 and TRBJ2-7, with TRBD1 matching 7 bases. The germline V gene encodes CDR1 MGHRA and CDR2 YSYEKL. CDR3 length equals 16 residues. Unmatched junction bases numbered 7, after V lost 0 bases and J lost 2 bases. CDR3 region: CASSQERGQQTYEQYF. In DNA form, the CDR3 reads TGCGCCAGCAGCCAAGAACGGGGACAGCAGACCTACGAGCAGTACTTC.

This sequence joins TRBV6-1 and TRBJ2-7; maybe TRBD1 (5 bases). Germline V gene sequence: CDR1 MNHNS, CDR2 SASEGT. CDR3 length: 14 residues. Deletions cut 5 bases from V and 5 bases from J, with 16 bases between. DNA of the CDR3: TGTGCCAGCAGTCTCGACAGAAGACTTAACGAGCAGTACTTC. This encodes CASSLDRRLNEQYF.

This clone was seen only a few times. The chain combines TRBV6-1 with TRBJ1-1; unclear D gene. There are 14 residues in the CDR3. V was pared by 5 bases and J by 4 bases, with 14 bases between. In germline, CDR1 is MNHNS, CDR2 SASEGT. The CDR3 here is CASSLNRGFTEAFF. In nucleotides, the CDR3 is TGTGCCAGCAGTCTAAATCGGGGTTTCACTGAAGCTTTCTTT.

This chain links TRBV5-1 with TRBJ2-5; D unclear. Germline V gives CDR1 SGHRS, CDR2 YFSETQ. V lost 4 bases to trimming and J lost 5 bases, with 24 bases between them. This CDR3 region has 17 residues. CDR3 DNA sequence: TGCGCCAGCAGCGCTGGGTATTCGGCCGCCCAGAGGGAGACCCAGTACTTC. It specifies CASSAGYSAAQRETQYF.

The rearrangement links TRBV2 to TRBJ1-2, with D hard to call. The V and J ends lost 3 bases and 1 base respectively, with 6 bases between them. Germline CDR1 is SNHLY and CDR2 is FYNNEI. The CDR3 consists of 13 residues. CDR3 in amino acids: CASSERLNYGYTF. The DNA of the CDR3 is TGTGCCAGCAGTGAGAGGCTTAACTATGGCTACACCTTC.

This clone was detected once. The chain combines TRBV4-1 with TRBJ2-7; D remains ambiguous. V was shortened by 3 bases and J by 4 bases, with 16 bases between the two germline ends. This CDR3 is built from 15 residues. Germline V gene lookup returns CDR1 MGHRA and CDR2 YSYEKL. CDR3 DNA sequence: TGCGCCAGCAGCCATTCCGTGGAGCCTCCATACGAGCAGTACTTC. Amino acids: CASSHSVEPPYEQYF.

The chain combines TRBV13 with TRBJ2-7, with 7 bases that match TRBD2. The germline gives CDR1 PRHDT, CDR2 FYEKMQ (reference sequence). The CDR3 is made up of 13 amino acids. V shed 3 bases and J 4 bases; nucleotides not matched to a gene: 3. The CDR3 spells CASSFGAGYEQYF. The CDR3 DNA sequence: TGTGCCAGCAGCTTTGGAGCGGGGTACGAGCAGTACTTC.

This chain joins TRBV2 and TRBJ2-5, with 9 nucleotides matching TRBD2. V trimming: 5 bases; J trimming: 5 bases; junction bases outside the gene matches: 15. The CDR3 length is 17 residues. The germline CDR1 and CDR2 sequences are SNHLY and FYNNEI. The CDR3 region is CASSNPLAGRKPETQYF. The CDR3 DNA reads as TGTGCCAGCAGTAACCCCCTAGCGGGGAGGAAGCCGGAGACCCAGTACTTC.

The chain is built from TRBV5-6 and TRBJ2-7; 8 positions match TRBD2. Germline assignment: CDR1 SGHDT and CDR2 YYEEEE. With 0 bases clipped from V and 6 bases from J, the junction kept 5 bases outside the gene matches. CDR3 length: 14 amino acids. Here the CDR3 reads CASSLGSGGGEQYF. The CDR3 DNA reads TGTGCCAGCAGCTTGGGGAGCGGGGGAGGCGAGCAGTACTTC.